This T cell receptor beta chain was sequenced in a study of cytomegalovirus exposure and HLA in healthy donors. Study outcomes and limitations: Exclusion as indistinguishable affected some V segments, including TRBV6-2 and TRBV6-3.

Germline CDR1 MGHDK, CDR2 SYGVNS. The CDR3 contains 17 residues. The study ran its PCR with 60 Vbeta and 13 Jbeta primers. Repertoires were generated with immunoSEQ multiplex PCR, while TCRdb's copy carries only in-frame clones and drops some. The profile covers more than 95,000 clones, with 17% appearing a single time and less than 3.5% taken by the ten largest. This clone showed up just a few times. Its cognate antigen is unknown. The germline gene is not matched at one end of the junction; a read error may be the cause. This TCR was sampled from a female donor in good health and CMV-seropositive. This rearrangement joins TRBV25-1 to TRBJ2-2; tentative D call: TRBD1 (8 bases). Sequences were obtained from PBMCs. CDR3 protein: CASSETYRGGNAGELFF. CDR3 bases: TGTGCCAGCAGTGAGACCTACAGGGGGGGGAACGCCGGGGAGCTGTTTTTT. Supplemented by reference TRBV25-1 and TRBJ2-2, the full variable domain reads EADIYQTPRYLVIGTGKKITLECSQTMGHDKMYWYQQDPGMELHLIHYSYGVNSTEKGDLSSESTVSRIRTEHFPLTLESARPSHTSQYLCASSETYRGGNAGELFFGEGSRLTVL.